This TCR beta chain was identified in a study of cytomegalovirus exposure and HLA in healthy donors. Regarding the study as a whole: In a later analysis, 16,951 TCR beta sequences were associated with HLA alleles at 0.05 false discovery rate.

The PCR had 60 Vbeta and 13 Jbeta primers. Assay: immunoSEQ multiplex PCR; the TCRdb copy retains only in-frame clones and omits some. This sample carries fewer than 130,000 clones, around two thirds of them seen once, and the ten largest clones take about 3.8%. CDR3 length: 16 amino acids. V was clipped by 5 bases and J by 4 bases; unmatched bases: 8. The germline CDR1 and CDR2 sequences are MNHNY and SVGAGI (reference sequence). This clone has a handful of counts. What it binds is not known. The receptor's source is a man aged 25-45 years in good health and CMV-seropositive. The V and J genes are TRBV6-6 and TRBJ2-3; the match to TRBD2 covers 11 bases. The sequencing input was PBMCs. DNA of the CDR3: TGTGCCAGCAGTCCATTAGCGGGGGGGCCCCCAGATACGCAGTATTTT. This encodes CASSPLAGGPPDTQYF.